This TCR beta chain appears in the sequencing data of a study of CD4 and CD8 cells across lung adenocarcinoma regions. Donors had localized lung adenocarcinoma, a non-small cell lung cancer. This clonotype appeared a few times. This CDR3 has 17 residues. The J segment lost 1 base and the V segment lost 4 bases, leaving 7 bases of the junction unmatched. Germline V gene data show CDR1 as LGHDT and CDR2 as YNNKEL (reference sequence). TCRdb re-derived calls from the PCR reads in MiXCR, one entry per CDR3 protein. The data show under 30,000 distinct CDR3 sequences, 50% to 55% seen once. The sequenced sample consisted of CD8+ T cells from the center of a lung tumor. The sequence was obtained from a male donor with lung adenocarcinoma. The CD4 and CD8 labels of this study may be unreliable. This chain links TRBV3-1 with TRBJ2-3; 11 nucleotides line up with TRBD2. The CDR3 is CASSLTSGRYGTDTQYF. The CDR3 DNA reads TGTGCCAGCAGCCTCACTAGCGGGAGATATGGCACAGATACGCAGTATTTT.